This T cell receptor beta chain stems from a study of blood T cell repertoires in COVID-19. Study summary: Both acute and convalescent COVID-19 samples were obtained from the United States, Italy and Spain. Nucleic acid was either cDNA or gDNA, and it came from T cells, B-cell-depleted T cells, or PBMCs.

Original handling: Researchers report that nucleated cell counts were estimated from reference gene primer amplification. Libraries were prepared by immunoSEQ multiplex PCR; TCRdb keeps only in-frame clonotypes and omits some of them. The V and J calls and clone size come from that table; D and trimming were worked out from the DNA. The repertoire holds approximately 300,000 clones, with about nine tenths as singletons. The sequence derives from a man aged 18 to 35 with active or convalescent COVID-19. Material for sequencing was peripheral blood.

The CDR3 here is CASSQVVQGPYEQYF. CDR3 DNA sequence: TGCGCCAGCAGCCAAGTTGTACAGGGTCCCTACGAGCAGTACTTC. The genes are TRBV4-3 and TRBJ2-7; a possible D gene is TRBD1 (6 bases). The CDR3 runs to 15 residues. Germline V gene lookup returns CDR1 LGHNA and CDR2 YSLEER. The germline V and J ends were trimmed by 1 base and 2 bases, with 12 bases remaining between them.